This T cell receptor (beta chain) was retrieved from a study of blood T cell repertoires in COVID-19. Overall study context: PBMCs, B-cell-depleted T cells, or T cells provided the cDNA or gDNA that made up the material.

Assay used: immunoSEQ multiplex PCR; TCRdb lists only in-frame clones, some missing. This table has around 300,000 clones, around 83% appearing once. This CDR3 region has 14 residues. V lost 10 bases to trimming and J lost 7 bases; unmatched junction nucleotides: 8. Germline CDR1 MDHEN, CDR2 SYDVKM. V is TRBV28 and J is TRBJ1-6, with 9 bases lining up with TRBD1. The sample taken for sequencing was peripheral blood. This clonotype originated in a man aged 25 to 40 with active or convalescent COVID-19. The CDR3 protein is CAISSGTGNSPLHF. The CDR3, as DNA: TGTGCCATCTCGTCCGGGACAGGGAATTCACCCCTCCACTTT.